These T cell receptor beta chains were read from a single sample in a study of T cells in Graves' hyperthyroidism and ophthalmopathy. TCRdb re-analysed the multiplex PCR reads in MiXCR, keeping a single row per CDR3 protein. The sample contains fewer than 700,000 distinct CDR3 sequences, roughly 17% of which appear only once. Input material: blood. These receptors were taken from a woman in her 30s with Graves' hyperthyroidism. Both conserved end residues are part of each CDR3. The order of the fields is clone size, J gene, V gene, D gene, CDR3 DNA, CDR3 protein. D genes are given only for firm matches. For some rows the clone size is stated as once, few or many, or as a class when expanded; others skip it.

many	TRBJ2-1	TRBV2	NA	TGTGCCAGCAGTGGGGGAGGAAGGAATGAGCAGTTCTTC	CASSGGGRNEQFF
NA	TRBJ2-1	TRBV2	NA	TGTGCCAGCAGCTTGATCCGAGGGGCCTCGGATGAGCAGTTCTTC	CASSLIRGASDEQFF
NA	TRBJ1-4	TRBV20-1	NA	TGCAGTGCTAGAGGTGACTGGACGGCTGGCAATGAAAAACTGTTTTTT	CSARGDWTAGNEKLFF
NA	TRBJ2-4	TRBV7-2	TRBD2	TGTGCCAGCAGCTTGTCAGCGGGAGTGTTGCACATTCAGTACTTC	CASSLSAGVLHIQYF
few	TRBJ2-7	TRBV11-2	TRBD1	TGTGCCAGCAGCCGGGACAGAAACCCTTACGAGCAGTACTTC	CASSRDRNPYEQYF
many	TRBJ2-7	TRBV27	NA	TGTGCCAGCAGTTTATCCCAGGGCCCCTACGAGCAGTACTTC	CASSLSQGPYEQYF
few	TRBJ2-1	TRBV19	NA	TGTGCCAGTAGTATTTTTCGCAATGAGCAGTTCTTC	CASSIFRNEQFF
many	TRBJ2-1	TRBV12-3/TRBV12-4	NA	TGTGCCAGCCATCGTGGGTATGAGCAGTTCTTC	CASHRGYEQFF
NA	TRBJ1-6	TRBV9	NA	TGTGCCAGCAGCGGACAACCGGGATCCAATAATTCACCCCTCCACTTT	CASSGQPGSNNSPLHF
NA	TRBJ1-1	TRBV4-1	NA	TGCGCCAGCAGCCAGCGACCGTTGAACACTGAAGCTTTCTTT	CASSQRPLNTEAFF
many	TRBJ1-2	TRBV6-1	NA	TGTGCCAGCAACCTCAACTATGGCTACACCTTC	CASNLNYGYTF
many	TRBJ2-3	TRBV29-1	TRBD1	TGCAGCGTGGACACAGGGGATGGCACAGATACGCAGTATTTT	CSVDTGDGTDTQYF
many	TRBJ1-5	TRBV2	NA	TGTGCCAGCAGTGAACTGGGGGCGCGTCATCAGCCCCAGCATTTT	CASSELGARHQPQHF
NA	TRBJ2-4	TRBV6-1	NA	TGTGCCAGCACCCCGGGAATCCAGGGCATTCAGTACTTC	CASTPGIQGIQYF
few	TRBJ2-2	TRBV2	NA	TGTGCCAGCAGTGGGGTGGAGGGCGGGGAGCTGTTTTTT	CASSGVEGGELFF
few	TRBJ2-2	TRBV6-1	NA	TGTGCCAGCAGTTCACAGAGAAAAACCGGGGAGCTGTTTTTT	CASSSQRKTGELFF
few	TRBJ2-5	TRBV18	TRBD1	TGTGCCAGCTCATCCACAGGGGGAACCCAAGAGACCCAGTACTTC	CASSSTGGTQETQYF
NA	TRBJ2-1	TRBV10-3	NA	TGTGCCATCAGTCCTGGGGGCGGGTCCTCCTACAATGAGCAGTTCTTC	CAISPGGGSSYNEQFF
NA	TRBJ2-3	TRBV28	NA	TGTGCCAGCAGTTTGTGGATAGAATCGGATACGCAGTATTTT	CASSLWIESDTQYF
many	TRBJ2-1	TRBV29-1	TRBD1	TGCAGCGTGGACAGGGAGGTGGCCCTTGAGCAGTTCTTC	CSVDREVALEQFF
NA	TRBJ2-3	TRBV18	NA	TGTGCCACCAGGTTGGGGACCCCGGACACAGATACGCAGTATTTT	CATRLGTPDTDTQYF
many	TRBJ2-1	TRBV12-3/TRBV12-4	NA	TGTGCCAGCAGTCTAGAAGGGGTCTATAATGAGCAGTTCTTC	CASSLEGVYNEQFF
few	TRBJ2-7	TRBV12-3/TRBV12-4	NA	TGTGCCAGCAGCCTGACGACTAGGATAAAGTACGAGCAGTACTTC	CASSLTTRIKYEQYF
many	TRBJ2-1	TRBV20-1	NA	TGCAGTGCTAGGAGGCAGGGAATCAATGAGCAGTTCTTC	CSARRQGINEQFF
NA	TRBJ2-2	TRBV6-2/TRBV6-3	NA	TGTGCCAGCACCTCTTCTTGGGAAACCGGGGAGCTGTCTTTT	CASTSSWETGELSF
many	TRBJ2-3	TRBV2	NA	TGTGCCAGCAGTGAAGCGCTTCGGGGCGGACGCACAGATACGCAGTATTTT	CASSEALRGGRTDTQYF
few	TRBJ1-4	TRBV2	NA	TGTGCCAGCAGTTCTAGGGCGGGAGAAAAACTGTTTTTT	CASSSRAGEKLFF
few	TRBJ1-2	TRBV7-8	TRBD1	TGTGCCAGCAGCTCGCGACAGGGTGGCTACACCTTC	CASSSRQGGYTF
NA	TRBJ2-7	TRBV6-1	TRBD1	TGTGCCAGCAGCAACAGGGGGCAGGGCTACGAGCAGTACTTC	CASSNRGQGYEQYF
few	TRBJ1-5	TRBV20-1	NA	TGCAGTGCTGTGAACCGGGGGCTAAATCAGCCCCAGCATTTT	CSAVNRGLNQPQHF
many	TRBJ2-5	TRBV20-1	NA	TGCAGTGCTCCCAGGGTTGGAGAGACCCAGTACTTC	CSAPRVGETQYF
many	TRBJ2-1	TRBV30	NA	TGTGCCTGGAGTGCGGGGCTCCTTTCCTACAATGAGCAGTTCTTC	CAWSAGLLSYNEQFF
NA	TRBJ1-2	TRBV5-8	NA	TGTGCCAGCAGCTTCACAGGGACCTATGGCTACACCTTC	CASSFTGTYGYTF
NA	TRBJ1-4	TRBV7-9	NA	TGTGCCAGCAGCTTCAAAGCAACTAATGAAAAACTGTTTTTT	CASSFKATNEKLFF
NA	TRBJ2-7	TRBV3-2	NA	TGTGCCAGCAGCACCTGCAGAGGCGGGCGCCGCGTTTACGAGCAGTACTTC	CASSTCRGGRRVYEQYF
many	TRBJ1-1	TRBV27	NA	TGTGCCAGCAGTTTAACAGGGACCCCGAACACTGAAGCTTTCTTT	CASSLTGTPNTEAFF
NA	TRBJ2-7	TRBV20-1	TRBD2	TGCAGTGCTAGAGATCTGAGGCGGACTAGCGGGTTTTCCTACGAGCAGTACTTC	CSARDLRRTSGFSYEQYF
NA	TRBJ2-1	TRBV28	NA	TGTGCCAGCCCTGGGTCTAGCGCATACAATGAGCAGTTCTTC	CASPGSSAYNEQFF
many	TRBJ2-1	TRBV11-2	NA	TGTGCCAGCAGTTCCCCCCGGGACACCCTCGGGGGTGAGCAGTTCTTC	CASSSPRDTLGGEQFF
many	TRBJ2-2	TRBV15	NA	TGTGCCACCCTTAACACCGGGGAGCTGTTTTTT	CATLNTGELFF
few	TRBJ2-3	TRBV7-7	NA	TGTGCTAGCAGCTTAGAGTTCCGGGATACGCAGTATTTT	CASSLEFRDTQYF
many	TRBJ2-7	TRBV27	TRBD2	TGTGCCAGCAGTCCAGGACTAGCGTGGTACGAGCAGTACTTC	CASSPGLAWYEQYF
many	TRBJ1-6	TRBV2	NA	TGTGCCAGCAGTGACATCGGGGAAATAGTACCCCTCCACTTT	CASSDIGEIVPLHF
few	TRBJ2-7	TRBV20-1	NA	TGCAGTGCTAGAGATATATCCGGGGGATCCTACGAGCAGTACTTC	CSARDISGGSYEQYF
NA	TRBJ2-5	TRBV4-2	NA	TGTGCCAGCAGCCAAGTAACAAGGGAGACCCAGTACTTC	CASSQVTRETQYF
many	TRBJ2-7	TRBV6-1	NA	TGTGCCAGCAGTGGCCAGGATGCCTACGAGCAGTACTTC	CASSGQDAYEQYF
many	TRBJ2-7	TRBV28	TRBD2	TGTGCCAGCGATAAAGGACTAGCGGGATCATACGAGCAGTACTTC	CASDKGLAGSYEQYF